These 19 T cell receptor beta chains were all obtained from the same sample, sequenced in a study of CD8 T cells in Susac syndrome. With random hexamers, reverse transcription was performed on about 0.45 to 1 ug of RNA. TCRdb itself ran the immunoSEQ multiplex PCR reads through MiXCR, one entry per CDR3 protein. Here the sample spans about 200,000 distinct CDR3 sequences, about 94% being singletons. The sequencing input was CD8+ T cells from PBMCs. The source is a human donor with multiple sclerosis.

V usage is TRBV6-2 or TRBV6-3 and J usage is TRBJ1-1; D gene ambiguous. The CDR3 covers 14 residues. V was shortened by 2 bases and J by 2 bases, with 9 bases between the two germline ends. Germline V gene sequence: CDR1 MNHEY, CDR2 SVGEGT. In DNA, the CDR3 is TGTGCCAGCAGTTACATGGCGGCCAACACTGAAGCTTTCTTT. This gives the protein CASSYMAANTEAFF.

V gene TRBV24-1 combines with J gene TRBJ2-1; TRBD1 agrees at 7 bases. The CDR3 consists of 16 residues. Germline V lookup: CDR1 KGHDR, CDR2 SFDVKD. The V and J ends lost 3 bases and 1 base, in that order; junction bases with no gene match: 5. Written as DNA, the CDR3 is TGTGCCACCAGTGATCCCGGGACAGCTTCCTACAATGAGCAGTTCTTC. This codes for CATSDPGTASYNEQFF.

This CDR3 is CASSLTGSNTGELFF. The CDR3 bases are TGTGCCAGCAGCTTGACCGGGTCAAACACCGGGGAGCTGTTTTTT. This chain links TRBV7-9 with TRBJ2-2; D remains unclear. The V end lost 3 bases, the J end lost 2 bases, and 10 bases lay between the germline ends. CDR1 is SEHNR, CDR2 FQNEAQ, per germline (reference sequence). The CDR3 covers 15 residues.

The chain recombines TRBV6-5 with TRBJ2-5; 9 bases are shared with TRBD1. The CDR3 is made up of 15 amino acids. The J segment lost 5 bases and the V segment lost 5 bases, leaving 9 bases of the junction unmatched. Germline V lookup: CDR1 MNHEY, CDR2 SVGAGI. CDR3 sequence (DNA): TGTGCCAGCAGTACGCGGGACAGGGCGTTGGAGACCCAGTACTTC. The encoded protein is CASSTRDRALETQYF.

The rearrangement uses TRBV2 and TRBJ1-2; D might be TRBD1 (6 bases). Germline assignment: CDR1 SNHLY and CDR2 FYNNEI. This CDR3 comprises 16 residues. The germline V and J ends were trimmed by 7 bases and 5 bases, with 23 bases remaining between them. CDR3 DNA sequence: TGTGCCAGCAAGGTGGGCCAGGGGCCGACTTTTTATGGCTACACCTTC. This encodes CASKVGQGPTFYGYTF.

The rearrangement links TRBV27 to TRBJ2-1; no reliable D call. The CDR3 runs 14 residues. Trimming stripped 0 bases from V and 4 bases from J, with 7 bases between. Germline CDR1 is MNHEY and CDR2 is SMNVEV (reference sequence). The CDR3 DNA reads as TGTGCCAGCAGTTTATCTCAGGCTTACAATGAGCAGTTCTTC. Translating it yields CASSLSQAYNEQFF.

V and J are TRBV12-3 or TRBV12-4 and TRBJ2-7, with D possibly called TRBD1 or TRBD2 (6 bases each). V was shortened by 3 bases and J by 2 bases, with 11 bases between the two germline ends. The CDR3 extends over 14 amino acids. The CDR3 loop reads CASSFGGHPYEQYF. For the CDR3, the DNA is TGTGCCAGCAGTTTCGGGGGCCATCCCTACGAGCAGTACTTC.

V and J are TRBV29-1 and TRBJ2-7; no reliable D call. CDR3 size: 13 residues. Per germline, CDR1 SQVTM and CDR2 ANQGSEA. The V and J ends lost 4 bases and 4 bases respectively, with 14 bases between them. The CDR3 region has the DNA TGCAGCGTTGGCTCCGGCGCCGAATACGAGCAGTACTTC. It codes for CSVGSGAEYEQYF.

The genes are TRBV19 and TRBJ2-1; 9 positions match TRBD2. V lost 5 bases, J lost 9 bases, and 8 bases stayed unmatched. Per germline, CDR1 LNHDA and CDR2 SQIVND (reference sequence). The CDR3 loop spans 14 amino acids. CDR3 DNA sequence: TGTGCCAGTAGTGTGACTAGCGGCGACCTTGAGCAGTTCTTC. Protein: CASSVTSGDLEQFF.

The rearrangement joins TRBV4-1 to TRBJ1-2, with 8 bases matching TRBD1. There are 17 residues in the CDR3. V was clipped by 0 bases and J by 0 bases; unmatched bases: 6. In germline, CDR1 is MGHRA, CDR2 YSYEKL. The CDR3 sequence: CASSQDLWTGTNYGYTF. The CDR3 DNA reads TGCGCCAGCAGCCAAGATCTGTGGACAGGGACTAACTATGGCTACACCTTC.

V gene TRBV6-6 combines with J gene TRBJ2-2; D not resolved. CDR1 is MNHNY and CDR2 is SVGAGI in the germline V gene (reference sequence). The CDR3 is 15 residues long. The ends were cut back, 2 bases at V and 3 bases at J, with 10 bases in the middle. CDR3 loop: CASSYLGPHTGELFF. Here the CDR3 DNA reads TGTGCCAGCAGTTACCTGGGCCCTCACACCGGGGAGCTGTTTTTT.

The chain has TRBV4-2 and TRBJ2-7, with TRBD2 matching 9 bases. The CDR3 runs to 13 residues. Looked up from germline, CDR1 is LGHNA and CDR2 is YNFKEQ. The junction had 1 base not matched to a gene; V was cut back by 1 base and J by 6 bases. The DNA for the CDR3 is TGTGCCAGCAGCCAAGGGACTAGCGTCGAGCAGTACTTC. It yields the protein CASSQGTSVEQYF.

The sample holds one count of this clonotype. The chain combines TRBV6-5 with TRBJ1-1; no clear D gene. CDR1 is MNHEY, CDR2 SVGAGI, per germline. V lost 7 bases and J lost 1, with 10 bases in between. The CDR3 has 13 residues. The CDR3 protein is CASIDLENTEAFF. DNA of the CDR3: TGTGCCAGCATCGACCTAGAGAACACTGAAGCTTTCTTT.

The rearrangement joins TRBV13 to TRBJ2-1, with 8 nucleotides matching TRBD2. This CDR3 comprises 17 residues. CDR1 is PRHDT, CDR2 FYEKMQ, per germline (reference sequence). Trimming removed 1 base from V and 5 bases from J; junction bases left unmatched: 10. CDR3: CASSLDGSGVGNNEQFF. Here the CDR3 DNA reads TGTGCCAGCAGCTTAGATGGTAGCGGGGTGGGGAACAATGAGCAGTTCTTC. Using reference TRBV13 and TRBJ2-1 for the parts outside the CDR3, the full variable domain is AAGVIQSPRHLIKEKRETATLKCYPIPRHDTVYWYQQGPGQDPQFLISFYEKMQSDKGSIPDRFSAQQFSDYHSELNMSSLELGDSALYFCASSLDGSGVGNNEQFFGPGTRLTVL.

This chain links TRBV12-3 or TRBV12-4 with TRBJ1-1, with 8 bases lining up with TRBD1. Unmatched junction bases numbered 6, after V lost 5 bases and J lost 10 bases. This CDR3 contains 12 residues. CDR3 sequence reads: CASSPFDRGAFF. In DNA form, the CDR3 reads TGTGCCAGCAGTCCGTTCGACAGGGGAGCTTTCTTT.

V and J are TRBV7-2 and TRBJ2-7; 8 nucleotides match TRBD1. V dropped 3 bases and J dropped 2; count of bases not matched to a gene: 3. Germline V CDR1 and CDR2: SGHTA, FQGNSA. This CDR3 comprises 14 residues. The chain's CDR3 is CASSFLDRAYEQYF. The CDR3 DNA reads as TGTGCCAGCAGCTTCCTGGACAGGGCCTACGAGCAGTACTTC.

V and J are TRBV25-1 and TRBJ2-1, with 8 bases identical to TRBD1. This CDR3 contains 12 residues. Germline CDR1 reads MGHDK; CDR2 reads SYGVNS. The V segment lost 8 bases and the J segment 7 bases; nucleotides outside the gene matches: 4. For the CDR3, the DNA is TGTGCCAGCGGACAGGGAGGTAATGAGCAGTTCTTC. It translates to CASGQGGNEQFF.

The V call is TRBV15, the J call TRBJ2-1, with D tentatively TRBD1 or TRBD2 (5 bases each). This CDR3 is built from 13 residues. V lost 3 bases, J lost 5 bases, and 8 bases lay in between. Germline V gene data show CDR1 as LNHNV and CDR2 as YYDKDF (reference sequence). This CDR3 reads CATSSGANNEQFF. Written as DNA, the CDR3 is TGTGCCACCAGCAGCGGGGCTAACAATGAGCAGTTCTTC.

The chain links TRBV9 to TRBJ1-1; 7 bases line up with TRBD1. The germline V gene encodes CDR1 SGDLS and CDR2 YYNGEE. V shed 2 bases and J 1 base; nucleotides not matched to a gene: 14. This CDR3 has 18 residues. CDR3 in amino acids: CASSVSLIQGQQNTEAFF. The CDR3 nucleotides read TGTGCCAGCAGCGTCAGTTTAATTCAGGGACAGCAGAACACTGAAGCTTTCTTT.